One and the same sample provided the 18 T cell receptor beta chains below, sequenced in a study of shared clonotypes between healthy human individuals. TCRdb keeps only in-frame clones here, not all; method: immunoSEQ multiplex PCR. The data show 1,500,000 or so clones, roughly 98.5% seen once. Sequencing used naive CD4+ T cells sorted from blood. The sample's subset: CD45RA+ positively selected. All receptors come from a man aged 25 to 40 in good health.

The chain uses TRBV15 and TRBJ1-5, with 7 bases that match TRBD1. This CDR3 has 16 amino acids. Germline V gives CDR1 LNHNV, CDR2 YYDKDF (reference sequence). V was clipped by 2 bases and J by 1 base; unmatched bases: 5. The CDR3 here is CATSRRTGESNQPQHF. CDR3 DNA sequence: TGTGCCACCAGCAGACGGACAGGCGAAAGCAATCAGCCCCAGCATTTT.

CDR3 sequence: CASSLGTGLRDTF. The CDR3 nucleotides read TGTGCCAGCAGTCTTGGGACAGGGCTTCGCGACACCTTC. V is TRBV28 and J is TRBJ1-2; 9 bases line up with TRBD1. Trimming cost V 5 bases and J 12 bases; bases outside gene matches: 10. CDR1 is MDHEN, CDR2 SYDVKM, per germline. The CDR3 is 13 residues long.

In this sample, this clone turned up once. V and J are TRBV5-1 and TRBJ2-7; 9 bases agree with TRBD2. The CDR3 is made up of 15 amino acids. J was trimmed by 2 bases and V by 5 bases; bases with no gene match: 8. CDR1 is SGHRS and CDR2 is YFSETQ in the germline V gene. This chain's CDR3 is CASSPFAGGTYEQYF. CDR3 nucleotides: TGCGCCAGCAGTCCCTTCGCGGGAGGGACCTACGAGCAGTACTTC.

A single count supports this clone. The genes are TRBV25-1 and TRBJ2-5; no firm D call. Germline values: CDR1 MGHDK, CDR2 SYGVNS. The CDR3 is made up of 15 amino acids. The V end was cut by 2 bases, the J end by 2 bases, with 12 bases between. This CDR3 reads CASSEPNPRQETQYF. CDR3 DNA: TGTGCCAGCAGTGAACCCAACCCAAGACAAGAGACCCAGTACTTC.

This chain links TRBV6-5 with TRBJ1-2, with D uncertain. This CDR3 is built from 13 residues. Germline V gene sequence: CDR1 MNHEY, CDR2 SVGAGI. V lost 6 bases and J lost 9, with 17 bases in between. DNA of the CDR3: TGTGCCAGCAGCCGACTCGGGGTTTTGAGCTACACCTTC. This translates into CASSRLGVLSYTF.

The V call is TRBV9, the J call TRBJ2-2; 7 positions agree with TRBD1. CDR1 and CDR2 from the germline V gene are SGDLS and YYNGEE. V shed 3 bases, J shed 0 bases, and the junction held 14 bases outside the gene matches. The CDR3 runs 19 residues. For the CDR3, the DNA is TGTGCCAGCAGCGGACGACAGGGTCCCCGCTGGTCGAACACCGGGGAGCTGTTTTTT. Translation gives CASSGRQGPRWSNTGELFF.

The CDR3 DNA is TGTGCCAGCAACTTACAGGGGGCAGGCACCGGGGAGCTGTTTTTT. It specifies CASNLQGAGTGELFF. The chain combines TRBV6-5 with TRBJ2-2, with TRBD1 identical over 9 bases. The CDR3 is made up of 15 amino acids. Germline V gives CDR1 MNHEY, CDR2 SVGAGI. The V gene end was trimmed by 7 bases and the J gene end by 4 bases; junction bases not matched to a gene: 7.

This sequence joins TRBV18 and TRBJ2-3; no clear D gene. The V end lost 3 bases, the J end lost 2 bases, and 9 bases lay between the germline ends. CDR1 is KGHSH and CDR2 is LQKENI in the germline V gene. The CDR3 length is 14 residues. In DNA form, the CDR3 reads TGTGCCAGCTCACCGGAAGGAAACACAGATACGCAGTATTTT. Translation: CASSPEGNTDTQYF.

Comment on this clone: This sample also contains other DNA sequences that code for the same CDR3. The chain carries TRBV28 and TRBJ2-1, with TRBD1 matching over 7 bases. Trimming removed 4 bases from V and 3 bases from J; junction bases left unmatched: 6. The CDR3 has 15 residues. Germline values: CDR1 MDHEN, CDR2 SYDVKM. CDR3 protein: CASSSRDRYYNEQFF. The CDR3 DNA is TGTGCCAGCAGTTCCCGGGACAGATACTACAATGAGCAGTTCTTC.

The chain is built from TRBV6-6 and TRBJ2-7; the D is unclear. The CDR3 length is 15 residues. Trimming pared 2 bases from V and 5 bases from J, leaving 16 bases between. Germline CDR1 and CDR2: MNHNY and SVGAGI (reference sequence). Written as DNA, the CDR3 is TGTGCCAGCAGTTACCTTATAACGGTACGGGACGAGCAGTACTTC. Amino acid sequence: CASSYLITVRDEQYF.

This chain connects TRBV11-2 to TRBJ1-4; no reliable D call. The CDR3 consists of 17 residues. V dropped 3 bases and J dropped 3 bases, with 17 bases sitting between them. Germline lookup yields CDR1 SGHAT and CDR2 FQNNGV. The CDR3 DNA follows: TGTGCCAGCAGCTTCCCTGATGCGAGACATGCTAATGAAAAACTGTTTTTT. This encodes CASSFPDARHANEKLFF.

In its sample, this clone was seen once. V usage is TRBV15 and J usage is TRBJ2-5, with 7 bases matching TRBD2. The CDR3 contains 15 residues. J gave up 5 bases and V 4 bases, and 10 bases lay outside the gene matches. Germline V CDR1 and CDR2: LNHNV, YYDKDF (reference sequence). This chain's CDR3 is CATSTSGPGTETQYF. The CDR3, as DNA: TGTGCCACCAGCACTAGCGGCCCGGGCACGGAGACCCAGTACTTC.

The chain is built from TRBV5-4 and TRBJ2-1; 7 nucleotides match TRBD2. This CDR3 is 16 amino acids long. V lost 0 bases, J lost 0 bases, and 3 bases stayed unmatched. Germline CDR1 SGHNT, CDR2 YYREEE (reference sequence). The CDR3 spells CASSLDSGRSYNEQFF. DNA of the CDR3: TGTGCCAGCAGCTTGGATAGCGGGCGCTCCTACAATGAGCAGTTCTTC.

V and J are TRBV9 and TRBJ2-5, with D perhaps assigned TRBD1 or TRBD2 (5 bases each). The CDR3 has 15 amino acids. CDR1 and CDR2 (germline): SGDLS, YYNGEE. V lost 0 bases, J lost 4 bases, and 13 bases lay in between. The CDR3 sequence is CASSVAGGFGETQYF. In nucleotides, the CDR3 is TGTGCCAGCAGCGTAGCTGGGGGTTTCGGAGAGACCCAGTACTTC.

This clone was observed a handful of times. The chain links TRBV2 to TRBJ1-1; no definite D call. V lost 4 bases to trimming and J lost 4 bases, with 13 bases between them. CDR1 is SNHLY and CDR2 is FYNNEI in the germline V gene. The CDR3 covers 14 residues. The CDR3 sequence is CASSVLWGSTEAFF. The CDR3 bases are TGTGCCAGCAGTGTTTTGTGGGGTAGCACTGAAGCTTTCTTT.

The J gene is TRBJ2-7, the V gene TRBV4-3; 12 nucleotides match TRBD2. J lost 6 bases, V lost 1 base, and 1 base had no gene match. The germline V gene has CDR1 LGHNA and CDR2 YSLEER. CDR3 length: 14 residues. CDR3: CASSQGLAGVEQYF. In DNA, the CDR3 is TGCGCCAGCAGCCAAGGACTAGCGGGAGTCGAGCAGTACTTC.

The chain joins TRBV11-2 to TRBJ2-7; 8 bases map to TRBD2. The CDR3 loop spans 17 amino acids. Germline assignment: CDR1 SGHAT and CDR2 FQNNGV. V was pared by 4 bases and J by 0 bases, with 11 bases of the junction left unmatched. The CDR3 spells CASSSYLKRGFSYEQYF. In nucleotides, the CDR3 is TGTGCCAGCAGCTCCTATCTGAAGCGGGGGTTCTCCTACGAGCAGTACTTC.

J is TRBJ2-2 and V is TRBV7-9, with a weak D call TRBD2 (6 bases). Trimming stripped 5 bases from V and 6 bases from J, with 13 bases between. CDR1 and CDR2 (germline): SEHNR, FQNEAQ (reference sequence). The CDR3 covers 14 residues. The CDR3 DNA follows: TGTGCCAGCAGCATTCAGCGGGTCGCCGGGGAGCTGTTTTTT. It is translated as CASSIQRVAGELFF. The full variable domain, its missing parts supplied by reference TRBV7-9 and TRBJ2-2, is DTGVSQNPRHKITKRGQNVTFRCDPISEHNRLYWYRQTLGQGPEFLTYFQNEAQLEKSRLLSDRFSAERPKGSFSTLEIQRTEQGDSAMYLCASSIQRVAGELFFGEGSRLTVL.